Presented here are 10 T cell receptor beta chains from one specimen sequenced in a study of T cell clusters in autoimmune cytopenias. TRB rearrangements were amplified by touch-down multiplex PCR with mixed TRB-A/B primers. One entry per CDR3 protein, without DNA, is what TCRdb gives after re-calling the multiplex PCR reads. The table lists roughly 5,200 distinct CDR3 sequences. Each sample's input was 250 ng genomic DNA, some 38,000 genome equivalents. These data were likewise used in another study, on T cell repertoires in aging, cancer and after chemotherapy.

Sequencing input: peripheral blood. Source of these receptors: a human donor in good health.

The V call is TRBV5-1, the J call TRBJ2-7. The germline gives CDR1 SGHRS, CDR2 YFSETQ. The CDR3 loop spans 19 amino acids. Here the CDR3 reads CASSLGDRIVQGDHYEQYF.

According to its frequency, this clonotype is medium-sized. V usage is TRBV5-4 and J usage is TRBJ2-2. In germline, CDR1 is SGHNT, CDR2 YYREEE (reference sequence). This CDR3 region has 13 residues. The CDR3 sequence is CASSLDGAGELFF.

The gene calls are TRBV20-1 and TRBJ1-4; TCRdb selects TRBD1, and the lack of DNA leaves this call unchecked. The CDR3 length is 14 residues. Germline V gives CDR1 DFQATT, CDR2 SNEGSKA (reference sequence). CDR3 loop: CSASPPGFNEKLFF.

The CDR3 reads CSASRLAGAYNEQFF. V usage is TRBV20-1 and J usage is TRBJ2-1; TCRdb selects TRBD2, and the lack of DNA leaves this call unchecked. The CDR3 has 15 amino acids. Germline values: CDR1 DFQATT, CDR2 SNEGSKA (reference sequence).

By frequency, this clonotype registers medium-sized. The chain couples TRBV14 to TRBJ2-1; the TCRdb D gene call, TRBD1, has no DNA to confirm it. The CDR3 runs to 21 residues. Germline V gene lookup returns CDR1 SGHDN and CDR2 FVKESK. CDR3: CASSQLRAGDFRWEEPRWQFF.

This clonotype is medium-sized by frequency. CDR3: CASSPTATNEKLFF. The chain couples TRBV18 to TRBJ1-4. CDR3 length: 14 amino acids. Germline V gene lookup returns CDR1 KGHSH and CDR2 LQKENI.

Considering frequency, this clonotype is medium-sized. V gene TRBV5-6 combines with J gene TRBJ1-2. This CDR3 has 12 residues. Germline lookup yields CDR1 SGHDT and CDR2 YYEEEE. CDR3 protein: CASSRTSYGYTF.

Measured by frequency, this clonotype is medium-sized (0.01 to 0.1%). This chain connects TRBV30 to TRBJ1-5; TCRdb's D call of TRBD1 is untestable without DNA. The CDR3 has 15 residues. Per germline, CDR1 GTSNPN and CDR2 SVGIG (reference sequence). CDR3 region: CAWSSGTGLGQPQHF. Combining the CDR3 with reference TRBV30 and TRBJ1-5 gives the whole variable domain SQTIHQWPATLVQPVGSPLSLECTVEGTSNPNLYWYRQAAGRGLQLLFYSVGIGQISSEVPQNLSASRPQDRQFILSSKKLLLSDSGFYLCAWSSGTGLGQPQHFGDGTRLSIL.

This clonotype is medium-sized by frequency. The rearrangement joins TRBV5-4 to TRBJ1-2. The CDR3 consists of 15 residues. Per the germline V gene, CDR1 is SGHNT and CDR2 is YYREEE (reference sequence). CDR3 sequence reads: CASSLAAAGPYGYTF.

This sequence joins TRBV4-2 and TRBJ2-7; without DNA, the TCRdb call of TRBD1 cannot be checked. The germline CDR1 and CDR2 sequences are LGHNA and YNFKEQ. The CDR3 has 16 residues. This CDR3 reads CASSQDKAPKRYEQYF.